This T cell receptor beta chain came from a study of shared clonotypes between healthy human individuals. Assay: immunoSEQ multiplex PCR; the TCRdb copy retains only in-frame clones and omits some. The sample lists some 2.3 million clones, approximately 95% seen once, with 0.39% in the top ten. Comments on this clone: The antigen remains unidentified.

Whole-study findings and limits: Sequencing depth was expected to influence donor clonotype sharing.

This CDR3 comprises 16 residues. The V gene lost 4 bases and the J gene lost 4 bases, with 14 bases spanning the gap. Looked up from germline, CDR1 is MDHEN and CDR2 is SYDVKM. The CD4+ fraction was divided into a CD45RA+ naive subset and a CD45RA-negative memory subset. The sample consisted of naive CD4+ T cells from PBMCs. Noted subset: CD45RA+ positively selected. This TCR was sampled from a man between 18 and 35 years old in good health. Some clones in this sample may be carry-over from other donors' samples. V gene TRBV28 combines with J gene TRBJ2-6; D not certain. Written as DNA, the CDR3 is TGTGCCAGCAGTTACGCCCGACAAACCGGGGCCAACGTCCTGACTTTC. Encoded protein: CASSYARQTGANVLTF.